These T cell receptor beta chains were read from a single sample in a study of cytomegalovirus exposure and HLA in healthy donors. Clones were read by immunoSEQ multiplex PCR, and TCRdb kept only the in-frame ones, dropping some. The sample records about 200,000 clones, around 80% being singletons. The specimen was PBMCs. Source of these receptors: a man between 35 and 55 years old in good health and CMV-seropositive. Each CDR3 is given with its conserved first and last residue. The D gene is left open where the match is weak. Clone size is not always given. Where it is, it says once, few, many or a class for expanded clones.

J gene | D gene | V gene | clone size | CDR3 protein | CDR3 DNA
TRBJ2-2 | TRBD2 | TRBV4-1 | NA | CASSPPTSGTGELFF | TGCGCCAGCAGCCCCCCTACTAGCGGCACCGGGGAGCTGTTTTTT
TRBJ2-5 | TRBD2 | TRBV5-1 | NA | CASSLVAGGPETQYF | TGCGCCAGCAGCTTGGTGGCGGGAGGGCCTGAGACCCAGTACTTC
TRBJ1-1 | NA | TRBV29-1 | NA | CSVRWGTGAFF | TGCAGCGTGCGATGGGGGACTGGAGCTTTCTTT
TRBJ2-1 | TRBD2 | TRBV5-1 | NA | CASSYGLADEQFF | TGCGCCAGCAGCTACGGACTAGCCGATGAGCAGTTCTTC
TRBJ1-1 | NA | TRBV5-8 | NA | CASSFQGGAEAFF | TGTGCCAGCAGCTTCCAGGGAGGGGCTGAAGCTTTCTTT
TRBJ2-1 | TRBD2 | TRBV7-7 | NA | CASSLVAGGYNEQFF | TGTGCCAGCAGCTTGGTAGCGGGAGGGTACAATGAGCAGTTCTTC
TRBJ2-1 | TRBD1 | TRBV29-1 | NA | CSVADRSSYNEQFF | TGCAGCGTAGCGGACAGGAGCTCCTACAATGAGCAGTTCTTC
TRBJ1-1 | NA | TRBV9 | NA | CASSAEGDTEAFF | TGTGCCAGCAGCGCTGAAGGGGACACTGAAGCTTTCTTT
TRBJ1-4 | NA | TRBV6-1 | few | CASSETVVGATNEKLFF | TGTGCCAGCAGTGAAACGGTAGTGGGGGCGACTAATGAAAAACTGTTTTTT
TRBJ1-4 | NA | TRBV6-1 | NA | CASSGAGTVNEKLFF | TGTGCCAGCAGTGGTGCCGGGACTGTTAATGAAAAACTGTTTTTT
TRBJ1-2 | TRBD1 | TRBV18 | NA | CASSRTTGEGYTF | TGTGCCAGCTCACGTACGACAGGGGAAGGCTACACCTTC
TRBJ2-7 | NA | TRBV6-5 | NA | CASSPSPTYEQYF | TGTGCCAGCAGTCCTAGTCCCACCTACGAGCAGTACTTC
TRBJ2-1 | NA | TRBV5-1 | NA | CASREVSSYNEQFF | TGCGCCAGCAGGGAGGTTTCCTCCTACAATGAGCAGTTCTTC
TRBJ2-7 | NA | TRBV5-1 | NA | CASSLLSDKSYEQYF | TGCGCCAGCAGCTTGCTTTCGGACAAGTCCTACGAGCAGTACTTC
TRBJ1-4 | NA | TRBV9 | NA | CASSVTPGLGDEKLFF | TGTGCCAGCAGCGTTACCCCGGGACTAGGGGATGAAAAACTGTTTTTT
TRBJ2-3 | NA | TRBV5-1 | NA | CASSLGQIVTDTQYF | TGCGCCAGCAGCTTGGGACAGATAGTCACAGATACGCAGTATTTT
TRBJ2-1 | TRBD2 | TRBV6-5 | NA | CASSYKTSGSRYEQFF | TGTGCCAGCAGTTATAAAACTAGCGGGAGTAGGTATGAGCAGTTCTTC
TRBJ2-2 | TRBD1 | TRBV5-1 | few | CASSLGDRQNTGELFF | TGCGCCAGCAGCTTGGGGGACAGACAGAACACCGGGGAGCTGTTTTTT
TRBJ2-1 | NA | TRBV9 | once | CASQNSGVLAEQFF | TGTGCCAGCCAGAATAGCGGAGTGCTGGCTGAGCAGTTCTTC
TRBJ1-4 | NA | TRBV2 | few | CASSESQRAILFF | TGTGCCAGCAGTGAAAGCCAGAGGGCCATACTGTTTTTT
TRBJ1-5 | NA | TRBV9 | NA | CATRFGERPNQPQHF | TGTGCCACACGCTTCGGTGAGCGGCCCAATCAGCCCCAGCATTTT
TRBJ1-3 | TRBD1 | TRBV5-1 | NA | CASRETGAGNTIYF | TGCGCCAGCAGGGAGACAGGGGCTGGAAACACCATATATTTT
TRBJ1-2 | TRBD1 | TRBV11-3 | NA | CASSPRDREVHGYTF | TGTGCCAGCAGCCCCCGGGACAGGGAGGTCCATGGCTACACCTTC
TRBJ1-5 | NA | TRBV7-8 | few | CASSLGQPNQPQHF | TGTGCCAGCAGCTTGGGACAACCCAATCAGCCCCAGCATTTT
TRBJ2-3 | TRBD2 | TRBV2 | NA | CAGSRLADTQYF | TGTGCCGGCAGCCGACTAGCGGATACGCAGTATTTT
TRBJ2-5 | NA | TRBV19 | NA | CASSGGDQGHRETQYF | TGTGCCAGTAGTGGCGGGGATCAGGGCCACCGGGAGACCCAGTACTTC
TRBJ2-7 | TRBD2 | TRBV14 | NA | CASSGTSGSNSEQYF | TGTGCCAGCAGCGGGACTAGCGGGAGCAACTCCGAGCAGTACTTC
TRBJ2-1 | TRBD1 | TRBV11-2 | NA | CASSRTGLDGGYNEQFF | TGTGCCAGCAGCCGGACAGGGTTGGACGGGGGCTACAATGAGCAGTTCTTC
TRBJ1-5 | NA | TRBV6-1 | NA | CASSGRQTNQPQHF | TGTGCCAGCAGTGGGCGACAGACGAATCAGCCCCAGCATTTT
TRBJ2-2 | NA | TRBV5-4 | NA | CASTFGGTGELFF | TGTGCCAGCACCTTTGGGGGGACCGGGGAGCTGTTTTTT
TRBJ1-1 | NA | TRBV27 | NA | CASSLSVRGNTEAFF | TGTGCCAGCAGTTTATCGGTACGGGGGAACACTGAAGCTTTCTTT
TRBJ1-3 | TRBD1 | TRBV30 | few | CAWSFRPRQGASGNTIYF | TGTGCCTGGAGTTTCCGTCCTCGCCAGGGGGCATCTGGAAACACCATATATTTT
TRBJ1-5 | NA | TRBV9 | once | CASSPSLQRGQPQHF | TGTGCCAGCAGCCCATCTCTACAAAGGGGGCAGCCCCAGCATTTT
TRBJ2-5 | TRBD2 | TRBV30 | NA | CAWTSGRSGGETQYF | TGTGCCTGGACTAGCGGGAGATCCGGCGGAGAGACCCAGTACTTC
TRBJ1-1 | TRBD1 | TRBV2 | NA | CASSESGQGNTEAFF | TGTGCCAGCAGTGAGTCCGGACAGGGGAACACTGAAGCTTTCTTT
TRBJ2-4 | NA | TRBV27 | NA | CASSLRAGPNIQYF | TGTGCCAGCAGTTTAAGGGCAGGGCCGAACATTCAGTACTTC
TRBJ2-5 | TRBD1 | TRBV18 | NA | CASSPGQGASETQYF | TGTGCCAGCTCACCAGGACAGGGGGCATCAGAGACCCAGTACTTC
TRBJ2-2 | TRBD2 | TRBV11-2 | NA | CASTRTSGDTGELFF | TGTGCCAGCACCAGGACTAGCGGTGACACCGGGGAGCTGTTTTTT
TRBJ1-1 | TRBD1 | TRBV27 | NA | CASSSGQGGNTEAFF | TGTGCCAGCAGTTCAGGACAGGGCGGGAACACTGAAGCTTTCTTT
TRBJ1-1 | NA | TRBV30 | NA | CAWSEGQPNTEAFF | TGTGCCTGGAGTGAGGGGCAGCCTAACACTGAAGCTTTCTTT
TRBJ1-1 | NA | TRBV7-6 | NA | CASSLGQVGEAFF | TGTGCCAGCAGCTTAGGGCAGGTTGGTGAAGCTTTCTTT